The 23 T cell receptor beta chains given below trace back to one sample, sequenced in a study of CD8+CD57+ T cells in acquired aplastic anemia. Individuals selected for sequencing had exhibited CD8+CD57+ cell expansion on flow cytometry. Genomic DNA constituted the template upon which TCR beta VDJ and CDR3 profiling was performed. TCRdb re-called the reads with MiXCR, one entry per CDR3 protein. The sample includes 150,000 to 200,000 distinct CDR3 sequences, around 48% of them seen just once. The sequencing input was sorted CD4+, CD8+, or CD8+CD57+ T cells (not recorded which) from PBMCs. The receptor set was obtained from a human donor with aplastic anemia.

This clonotype was observed many times. The genes are TRBV6-1 and TRBJ2-7, with a possible D match to TRBD1 (5 bases). Germline V gene sequence: CDR1 MNHNS, CDR2 SASEGT. This CDR3 has 13 amino acids. V lost 6 bases and J 10 bases, leaving 19 bases between the germline ends. Here the CDR3 DNA reads TGTGCCAGCAGCGAGCAGGACAACTACGGACAGTACTTC. It is translated as CASSEQDNYGQYF.

The genes are TRBV2 and TRBJ2-7; TRBD1 agrees at 9 bases. The germline CDR1 and CDR2 sequences are SNHLY and FYNNEI. V trimming: 9 bases; J trimming: 4 bases; junction bases outside the gene matches: 7. The CDR3 contains 13 residues. The chain's CDR3 is CARGGQGPYEQYF. CDR3 DNA: TGTGCCAGGGGGGGACAGGGTCCTTACGAGCAGTACTTC. The whole variable domain, filled in from reference TRBV2 and TRBJ2-7, reads EPEVTQTPSHQVTQMGQEVILRCVPISNHLYFYWYRQILGQKVEFLVSFYNNEISEKSEIFDDQFSVERPDGSNFTLKIRSTKLEDSAMYFCARGGQGPYEQYFGPGTRLTVT.

The chain couples TRBV15 to TRBJ1-2; the D is unclear. CDR1 is LNHNV and CDR2 is YYDKDF in the germline V gene (reference sequence). The V and J ends lost 5 bases and 2 bases respectively, with 15 bases between them. This CDR3 spans 15 amino acids. In DNA, the CDR3 is TGTGCCACCAGCCTTCCTTCTGCGAACAACTATGGCTACACCTTC. It specifies CATSLPSANNYGYTF.

Points on this clonotype: A clone one base away is much larger, so this may be a read error. The chain joins TRBV6-5 to TRBJ1-2; D is undetermined. V lost 0 bases to trimming and J lost 1 base, with 12 bases between them. The CDR3 consists of 16 residues. CDR1 and CDR2 (germline): MNHEY, SVGAGI. The CDR3 loop reads CASSYSKVGLNYGYTF. DNA of the CDR3: TGTGCCAGCAGTTACTCGAAGGTGGGTCTTAACTATGGCTACACCTTC.

This chain uses TRBV10-3 with TRBJ1-6; D remains ambiguous. Per germline, CDR1 ENHRY and CDR2 SYGVKD. V shed 2 bases and J shed 8 bases, with 7 bases lying between them. The CDR3 consists of 13 residues. The CDR3 bases are TGTGCCATCAGTGAGAGGAACGATTCACCCCTCCACTTT. Translating it yields CAISERNDSPLHF.

The J gene is TRBJ1-2, the V gene TRBV19, with 7 bases matching TRBD1. Per germline, CDR1 LNHDA and CDR2 SQIVND (reference sequence). CDR3 length: 14 residues. Trimming removed 6 bases from V and 3 bases from J; junction bases left unmatched: 7. The CDR3 coding sequence is TGTGCCAGTAGACAGGACAGGCGAGACTATGGCTACACCTTC. Protein sequence: CASRQDRRDYGYTF.

The CDR3 region is CASSVGLGHYEQYF. Here the CDR3 DNA reads TGTGCCAGCAGCGTTGGACTAGGTCACTACGAGCAGTACTTC. The V call is TRBV7-3, the J call TRBJ2-7; the match to TRBD2 covers 7 bases. In germline, CDR1 is SGHTA, CDR2 FQGTGA. The CDR3 runs to 14 residues. V lost 5 bases, J lost 3 bases, and 7 bases stayed unmatched.

The genes are TRBV3-1 and TRBJ2-4, with a tentative D call TRBD2 (5 bases). This CDR3 region has 13 residues. Germline loops: CDR1 LGHDT, CDR2 YNNKEL (reference sequence). V shed 8 bases and J shed 13 bases, with 21 bases lying between them. The CDR3 nucleotides read TGTGCCAGCGGCGACGGGTACGGGGATGAGCAGTACTTC. Amino acid sequence: CASGDGYGDEQYF.

This clonotype was seen only once. The chain has TRBV15 and TRBJ2-2, with 8 bases lining up with TRBD1. The length of the CDR3 is 14 residues. Germline V gives CDR1 LNHNV, CDR2 YYDKDF (reference sequence). Unmatched junction bases numbered 8, after V lost 8 bases and J lost 6 bases. CDR3 loop: CATLRGQESGELFF. The CDR3 coding sequence is TGTGCCACCCTCAGGGGGCAGGAGTCCGGGGAGCTGTTTTTT.

Many counts were recorded for this clonotype. The chain combines TRBV11-2 with TRBJ2-7, with 9 bases fitting TRBD1. Germline V gene lookup returns CDR1 SGHAT and CDR2 FQNNGV. This CDR3 region has 14 residues. After removal of 1 base from V and 2 bases from J, the junction contained 0 bases not matched to a gene. DNA of the CDR3: TGTGCCAGCAGCTTAGGACAGGGGGCCTACGAGCAGTACTTC. It encodes CASSLGQGAYEQYF.

J is TRBJ1-2 and V is TRBV5-8; no firm D call. V was clipped by 4 bases and J by 7 bases, with 17 bases between them. Germline V gives CDR1 SGHTS, CDR2 YDEGEE. The CDR3 runs 14 residues. The CDR3 protein is CASSPVYESGGYTF. In nucleotides, the CDR3 is TGTGCCAGCAGCCCGGTGTACGAGTCCGGTGGCTACACCTTC.

With regard to this clonotype: The CDR3 end shows no conserved phenylalanine or tryptophan, and so a read error is likely. The chain has TRBV20-1 and TRBJ2-2; 11 positions agree with TRBD2. The CDR3 has 14 residues. Germline V lookup: CDR1 DFQATT, CDR2 SNEGSKA (reference sequence). With V trimmed by 5 bases and J by 5 bases, 4 bases remained unmatched. This chain's CDR3 is CSARLAGITGELFS. The CDR3 DNA follows: TGCAGTGCTCGACTAGCGGGGATAACCGGGGAGCTGTTTTCT.

The sample holds a few counts of this clonotype. V and J are TRBV10-3 and TRBJ2-7; D may be TRBD2 (5 bases). This CDR3 contains 16 residues. V was clipped by 2 bases and J by 2 bases, with 16 bases between them. The germline V gene encodes CDR1 ENHRY and CDR2 SYGVKD. The CDR3 loop reads CAISEGIGRNPYEQYF. In DNA form, the CDR3 reads TGTGCCATCAGTGAGGGGATAGGGAGAAACCCCTACGAGCAGTACTTC.

The chain employs TRBV6-1 and TRBJ2-5; D gene unclear. With the DNA end fitting TRBJ2-7 better, the J assignment may be wrong. The CDR3 has 11 amino acids. Germline loops: CDR1 MNHNS, CDR2 SASEGT. As DNA, the CDR3 is TGTGCCAGCAGTGCGGACTACGAGCAGTACTTC. Translated, it gives CASSADYEQYF.

This chain uses TRBV2 with TRBJ1-2; maybe TRBD1 (6 bases). Per germline, CDR1 SNHLY and CDR2 FYNNEI. V gave up 6 bases and J gave up 4 bases, with 12 bases separating them. The CDR3 has 13 amino acids. The CDR3 loop is CASRLGQVYGYTF. Written as DNA, the CDR3 is TGTGCCAGCAGGTTGGGACAAGTCTATGGCTACACCTTC.

On this clonotype: A much larger clone differs by one base, so this may be a read error. The J gene is TRBJ2-2, the V gene TRBV3-1; 7 positions agree with TRBD1. This CDR3 has 16 residues. CDR1 and CDR2 (germline): LGHDT, YNNKEL (reference sequence). The DNA of the CDR3 is TGTACCAGCAGCCAAGACACAGGGGTAGCGACCGGGGAGCTGTTTTTT. Its translation: CTSSQDTGVATGELFF.

The chain is built from TRBV18 and TRBJ1-3; D unclear. The CDR3 extends over 16 amino acids. Trimming cost V 3 bases and J 0 bases, with 12 bases left between them. Germline CDR1 is KGHSH and CDR2 is LQKENI. The CDR3 coding sequence is TGTGCCAGCTCACCTATGACATCCGACTCTGGAAACACCATATATTTT. Protein product: CASSPMTSDSGNTIYF. Filled out from reference TRBV18 and TRBJ1-3, the complete variable domain reads NAGVMQNPRHLVRRRGQEARLRCSPMKGHSHVYWYRQLPEEGLKFMVYLQKENIIDESGMPKERFSAEFPKEGPSILRIQQVVRGDSAAYFCASSPMTSDSGNTIYFGEGSWLTVV.

A note on this clonotype: The CDR3 end shows no conserved phenylalanine or tryptophan, and so a read error is likely. The chain uses TRBV15 and TRBJ1-1, with D possibly matching TRBD1 (5 bases). Per germline, CDR1 LNHNV and CDR2 YYDKDF (reference sequence). The CDR3 totals 16 residues. The CDR3 loop reads CATSRDYGTANTGAFL. The CDR3 DNA reads as TGTGCCACCAGCAGAGACTACGGGACGGCGAACACTGGAGCTTTCCTT.

The genes are TRBV15 and TRBJ1-1; D call uncertain. CDR1 and CDR2 from the germline V gene are LNHNV and YYDKDF (reference sequence). The CDR3 contains 14 residues. V was cut by 1 base and J by 3 bases, with 9 bases left in between. CDR3 DNA sequence: TGTGCCACCAGCAGAGGACAAATAGACACTGAAGCTTTCTTT. Residues: CATSRGQIDTEAFF.

This clonotype came up a few times. The chain joins TRBV12-3 or TRBV12-4 to TRBJ2-7, with 9 bases that match TRBD1. There are 14 residues in the CDR3. With V trimmed by 1 base and J by 2 bases, 0 bases remained unmatched. CDR3 amino acids: CASSLGTGAYEQYF. DNA of the CDR3: TGTGCCAGCAGTTTAGGGACAGGGGCCTACGAGCAGTACTTC.

There are many counts of this clonotype. The V gene is TRBV7-2, the J gene TRBJ1-2; TRBD1 is a possible D gene (5 bases). The CDR3 has 13 amino acids. CDR1 is SGHTA, CDR2 FQGNSA, per germline. Trimming stripped 0 bases from V and 6 bases from J, with 8 bases between. The CDR3 loop is CASSLAGVDGYTF. CDR3 DNA: TGTGCCAGCAGCTTAGCGGGGGTCGATGGCTACACCTTC. The full variable domain, completed using reference TRBV7-2 and TRBJ1-2, is GAGVSQSPSNKVTEKGKDVELRCDPISGHTALYWYRQSLGQGLEFLIYFQGNSAPDKSGLPSDRFSAERTGGSVSTLTIQRTQQEDSAVYLCASSLAGVDGYTFGSGTRLTVV.

The V and J genes are TRBV7-6 and TRBJ2-7; TRBD2 agrees at 14 bases. CDR3 size: 18 residues. The germline V gene encodes CDR1 SGHVS and CDR2 FNYEAQ. The V segment lost 0 bases and the J segment 3 bases; nucleotides outside the gene matches: 7. DNA for the CDR3: TGTGCCAGCAGCTTAGCGGGGACTAGCGGGAGTAGGGGCTACGAGCAGTACTTC. The encoded protein is CASSLAGTSGSRGYEQYF.

V usage is TRBV25-1 and J usage is TRBJ1-6; 10 nucleotides align to TRBD1. The junction had 6 bases not matched to a gene; V was cut back by 1 base and J by 9 bases. The germline CDR1 and CDR2 sequences are MGHDK and SYGVNS. The CDR3 spans 16 residues. The CDR3 reads CASSESRTGGGSPLHF. The CDR3 nucleotides are TGTGCCAGCAGTGAATCGAGGACAGGGGGAGGTTCACCCCTCCACTTT.